A selection of T cell receptor beta chains follows, all from one sample in a study of blood T cells in healthy people across ages. TCRdb redid the calling of the 5' RACE reads with MiXCR, one entry per CDR3 protein. The profile covers around 1.5 million distinct CDR3 sequences, with around 36% appearing a single time and around 11% taken by the ten largest. The sequenced sample was blood. These receptors came from a young woman in good health. CDR3s include the opening cysteine and the closing phenylalanine or tryptophan. A D gene is named only where the DNA matches it firmly.

CDR3 protein: CAIMPERGPGAWEQYF
V gene: TRBV10-3
D gene: .
J gene: TRBJ2-7

CDR3 protein: CAWAPLAGSGSYEQYF
V gene: TRBV30
D gene: TRBD2
J gene: TRBJ2-7

CDR3 protein: CSARDGQLRDQPQHF
V gene: TRBV20-1
D gene: .
J gene: TRBJ1-5

CDR3 protein: CASSIGDLTDTQYF
V gene: TRBV19
D gene: .
J gene: TRBJ2-3

CDR3 protein: CASSNTGTPHEQYF
V gene: TRBV2
D gene: .
J gene: TRBJ2-7

CDR3 protein: CSATPSRGIYNGQFF
V gene: TRBV20-1
D gene: .
J gene: TRBJ2-1

CDR3 protein: CASSQEGGKRTEAFF
V gene: TRBV4-2
D gene: .
J gene: TRBJ1-1

CDR3 protein: CASSLTDSMNTEAFF
V gene: TRBV5-1
D gene: .
J gene: TRBJ1-1

CDR3 protein: CSVGWVTGARTDTQYF
V gene: TRBV29-1
D gene: TRBD1
J gene: TRBJ2-3

CDR3 protein: CASGDLVGPSSYEQYF
V gene: TRBV2
D gene: .
J gene: TRBJ2-7

CDR3 protein: CSALGRSLIANYGCTF
V gene: TRBV20-1
D gene: .
J gene: TRBJ1-2

CDR3 protein: CTSSSMDFKETQYF
V gene: TRBV7-2
D gene: .
J gene: TRBJ2-5

CDR3 protein: CASSFNLNEQFF
V gene: TRBV27
D gene: .
J gene: TRBJ2-1

CDR3 protein: CASSPGLAGAFVDTQYF
V gene: TRBV11-2
D gene: TRBD2
J gene: TRBJ2-3

CDR3 protein: CSAKVSTTEAFF
V gene: TRBV20-1
D gene: .
J gene: TRBJ1-1

CDR3 protein: CASSYKPRGITEAFF
V gene: TRBV6-5
D gene: .
J gene: TRBJ1-1

CDR3 protein: CASSFGQEPSEQYF
V gene: TRBV6-6
D gene: .
J gene: TRBJ2-7

CDR3 protein: CSAEPGWGYTF
V gene: TRBV20-1
D gene: .
J gene: TRBJ1-2

CDR3 protein: CSAGGLGVGGEQYF
V gene: TRBV20-1
D gene: TRBD2
J gene: TRBJ2-7

CDR3 protein: CASSQDRGQGGQPQHF
V gene: TRBV4-2
D gene: TRBD1
J gene: TRBJ1-5

CDR3 protein: CVSRILGVRSFF
V gene: TRBV13
D gene: .
J gene: TRBJ1-1

CDR3 protein: CATSRDPGQVTDTQYF
V gene: TRBV15
D gene: TRBD1
J gene: TRBJ2-3

CDR3 protein: CASSLAAGEGTEAFF
V gene: TRBV4-1
D gene: .
J gene: TRBJ1-1

CDR3 protein: CATTTPSGSYEQYF
V gene: TRBV10-3
D gene: TRBD2
J gene: TRBJ2-7

CDR3 protein: CASSLVAGTIADTQYF
V gene: TRBV12-3/TRBV12-4
D gene: .
J gene: TRBJ2-3

CDR3 protein: CSALPFSGANALTF
V gene: TRBV20-1
D gene: .
J gene: TRBJ2-6

CDR3 protein: CASSVGRGGSPLHF
V gene: TRBV25-1
D gene: .
J gene: TRBJ1-6

CDR3 protein: CSARPRGIYDEQYF
V gene: TRBV20-1
D gene: .
J gene: TRBJ2-7

CDR3 protein: CASSLVGPTQLEQFF
V gene: TRBV5-5
D gene: .
J gene: TRBJ2-1

CDR3 protein: CASRRRDRQYF
V gene: TRBV5-6
D gene: .
J gene: TRBJ2-7

CDR3 protein: CVSRLTVAGSYNEQFF
V gene: TRBV21-1
D gene: .
J gene: TRBJ2-1

CDR3 protein: CASSLSRVSRTGISGYTF
V gene: TRBV7-2
D gene: TRBD1
J gene: TRBJ1-2

CDR3 protein: CASSDTPGQGAKNIQYF
V gene: TRBV5-1
D gene: TRBD1
J gene: TRBJ2-4

CDR3 protein: CASSQRQGPNYGYTF
V gene: TRBV4-1
D gene: TRBD1
J gene: TRBJ1-2

CDR3 protein: CSASNLGDTQYF
V gene: TRBV20-1
D gene: .
J gene: TRBJ2-3